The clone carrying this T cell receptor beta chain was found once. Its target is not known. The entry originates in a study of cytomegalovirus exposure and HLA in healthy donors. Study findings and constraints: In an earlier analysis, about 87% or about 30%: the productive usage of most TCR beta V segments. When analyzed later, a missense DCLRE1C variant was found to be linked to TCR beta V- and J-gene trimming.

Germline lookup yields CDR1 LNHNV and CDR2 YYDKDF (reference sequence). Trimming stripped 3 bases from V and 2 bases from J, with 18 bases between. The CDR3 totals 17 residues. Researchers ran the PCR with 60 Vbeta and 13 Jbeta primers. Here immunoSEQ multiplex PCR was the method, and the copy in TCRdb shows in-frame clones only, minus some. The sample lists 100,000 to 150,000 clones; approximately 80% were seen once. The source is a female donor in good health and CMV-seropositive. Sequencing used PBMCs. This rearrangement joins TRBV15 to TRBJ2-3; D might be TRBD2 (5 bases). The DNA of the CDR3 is TGTGCCACCAGCAGGACCTCTCGGGGTCTGTACACAGATACGCAGTATTTT. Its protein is CATSRTSRGLYTDTQYF.